Below, 24 T cell receptor beta chains from the same sample are listed, as sequenced in a study of blood T cell repertoires in COVID-19. Sequencing was performed with immunoSEQ multiplex PCR; in TCRdb, only in-frame clones are kept and a portion is missing. The sample lists about 170,000 clones, 70% to 90% occurring once. Sequences were obtained from peripheral blood. Receptor source: a woman at least 80 years old in a cohort sampled during active or convalescent COVID-19.

The genes are TRBV5-1 and TRBJ1-4, with TRBD1 matching over 7 bases. Trimming at V came to 4 bases and at J to 1 base, leaving 7 bases not matched to a gene. There are 16 residues in the CDR3. The germline CDR1 and CDR2 sequences are SGHRS and YFSETQ. CDR3 residues: CASSPGQLKTNEKLFF. The CDR3 region has the DNA TGCGCCAGCAGCCCGGGACAGCTAAAAACTAATGAAAAACTGTTTTTT.

The count of this clone is one. This chain joins TRBV9 and TRBJ1-3, with no clear D. CDR1 and CDR2 from the germline V gene are SGDLS and YYNGEE. With 0 bases removed from V and 2 bases from J, the gap between germline ends came to 9 bases. CDR3 length: 15 residues. CDR3: CASSVDTAPGNTIYF. The DNA of the CDR3 is TGTGCCAGCAGCGTAGACACAGCACCTGGAAACACCATATATTTT.

The CDR3 sequence: CASSLRGGEQYF. Written as DNA, the CDR3 is TGTGCCAGCAGTTTGCGGGGTGGAGAGCAGTACTTC. The V and J genes are TRBV28 and TRBJ2-7; tentatively, D is TRBD2 (6 bases). Germline V CDR1 and CDR2: MDHEN, SYDVKM. The V end was cut by 3 bases, the J end by 7 bases, with 10 bases between. The CDR3 runs to 12 residues. Full variable domain (missing parts from reference TRBV28 and TRBJ2-7): DVKVTQSSRYLVKRTGEKVFLECVQDMDHENMFWYRQDPGLGLRLIYFSYDVKMKEKGDIPEGYSVSREKKERFSLILESASTNQTSMYLCASSLRGGEQYFGPGTRLTVT.

This chain links TRBV9 with TRBJ2-5, with D unclear. Germline assignment: CDR1 SGDLS and CDR2 YYNGEE. This CDR3 is built from 14 residues. V was cut by 0 bases and J by 1 base, with 7 bases left in between. CDR3 in amino acids: CASSVAGRQETQYF. CDR3 DNA: TGTGCCAGCAGCGTAGCAGGTCGCCAAGAGACCCAGTACTTC.

The gene calls are TRBV2 and TRBJ1-2; weak D call: TRBD1 (5 bases). CDR3 length: 12 amino acids. V lost 6 bases to trimming and J lost 8 bases, with 13 bases between them. Germline loops: CDR1 SNHLY, CDR2 FYNNEI. CDR3 in DNA: TGTGCCAGCAGGAGCACCCGGGGGGGCTACACCTTC. Protein: CASRSTRGGYTF.

The CDR3 here is CASSIVGASSSEQFF. Written as DNA, the CDR3 is TGTGCCAGTAGTATAGTGGGGGCTAGCAGCTCTGAGCAGTTCTTC. This chain uses TRBV19 with TRBJ2-1, with D tentatively TRBD1 (6 bases). Germline V gene data show CDR1 as LNHDA and CDR2 as SQIVND (reference sequence). This CDR3 has 15 amino acids. The V and J ends lost 1 base and 9 bases respectively, with 16 bases between them.

This chain links TRBV11-2 with TRBJ2-1; 7 bases are shared with TRBD1. In germline, CDR1 is SGHAT, CDR2 FQNNGV. The junction had 5 bases not matched to a gene; V was cut back by 5 bases and J by 1 base. The CDR3 extends over 15 amino acids. As DNA, the CDR3 is TGTGCCAGCAGCCGACAGGGCCGATCCTACAATGAGCAGTTCTTC. It encodes CASSRQGRSYNEQFF.

The chain carries TRBV4-2 and TRBJ2-2; 8 bases are a match to TRBD2. This CDR3 has 16 amino acids. With V trimmed by 6 bases and J by 6 bases, 12 bases remained unmatched. Germline CDR1 LGHNA, CDR2 YNFKEQ. The CDR3: CASSLSGGRIAGELFF. The CDR3, as DNA: TGTGCCAGCAGTTTAAGTGGCGGGAGGATCGCCGGGGAGCTGTTTTTT.

The rearrangement joins TRBV5-6 to TRBJ2-5; TRBD1 agrees at 8 bases. Germline CDR1 SGHDT, CDR2 YYEEEE. The CDR3 covers 16 residues. V lost 2 bases, J lost 5 bases, and 11 bases stayed unmatched. In DNA, the CDR3 is TGTGCCAGCAGCTTTTCTAGACAGGGGTATGGCGAGACCCAGTACTTC. As protein: CASSFSRQGYGETQYF.

This clone was observed a single time. The gene calls are TRBV29-1 and TRBJ2-1, with 9 bases lining up with TRBD2. Per the germline V gene, CDR1 is SQVTM and CDR2 is ANQGSEA. Trimming at V came to 2 bases and at J to 4 bases, leaving 6 bases not matched to a gene. The CDR3 is 15 residues long. CDR3 sequence (DNA): TGCAGCGTTGAACTTGCTAGCGGGGATTACAATGAGCAGTTCTTC. Translating it yields CSVELASGDYNEQFF.

The chain couples TRBV6-5 to TRBJ1-1; D unclear. The germline V gene encodes CDR1 MNHEY and CDR2 SVGAGI. This CDR3 has 14 amino acids. V was cut by 4 bases and J by 1 base, with 10 bases left in between. For the CDR3, the DNA is TGTGCCAGCAGTTTTAACCGGGGGAACACTGAAGCTTTCTTT. Amino acids: CASSFNRGNTEAFF.

The J gene is TRBJ1-2, the V gene TRBV9; 8 bases align to TRBD1. Trimming took 2 bases from V and 0 from J; bases not matched to a gene: 6. In germline, CDR1 is SGDLS, CDR2 YYNGEE. This CDR3 is 16 amino acids long. CDR3 amino acids: CASSVDRDPSNYGYTF. DNA of the CDR3: TGTGCCAGCAGCGTGGACAGGGATCCTTCTAACTATGGCTACACCTTC.

The chain employs TRBV7-9 and TRBJ1-2; TRBD1 matches at 10 bases. The CDR3 runs 19 residues. Germline V gene data show CDR1 as SEHNR and CDR2 as FQNEAQ (reference sequence). Trimming removed 7 bases from V and 3 bases from J; junction bases left unmatched: 20. The CDR3 sequence: CASTERPTSRQGAHYGYTF. CDR3 coding DNA: TGTGCCAGCACCGAACGCCCCACAAGTCGACAGGGGGCTCACTATGGCTACACCTTC. The full variable domain, completed using reference TRBV7-9 and TRBJ1-2, is DTGVSQNPRHKITKRGQNVTFRCDPISEHNRLYWYRQTLGQGPEFLTYFQNEAQLEKSRLLSDRFSAERPKGSFSTLEIQRTEQGDSAMYLCASTERPTSRQGAHYGYTFGSGTRLTVV.

This chain joins TRBV5-1 and TRBJ1-6; 7 nucleotides agree with TRBD1. The germline V gene encodes CDR1 SGHRS and CDR2 YFSETQ. Unmatched junction bases numbered 4, after V lost 0 bases and J lost 7 bases. The CDR3 spans 15 residues. DNA for the CDR3: TGCGCCAGCAGCTTGGAACAGGGGCCGAATTCACCCCTCCACTTT. Translated: CASSLEQGPNSPLHF.

The chain joins TRBV15 to TRBJ1-2, with 7 bases aligning to TRBD1. This CDR3 spans 14 amino acids. V gave up 0 bases and J gave up 8 bases; unmatched junction bases: 6. Germline V gives CDR1 LNHNV, CDR2 YYDKDF (reference sequence). Here the CDR3 reads CATSRELTGTGYTF. The CDR3 nucleotides read TGTGCCACCAGCAGAGAGTTGACAGGGACCGGCTACACCTTC. The whole variable domain, remainder taken from reference TRBV15 and TRBJ1-2, is DAMVIQNPRYQVTQFGKPVTLSCSQTLNHNVMYWYQQKSSQAPKLLFHYYDKDFNNEADTPDNFQSRRPNTSFCFLDIRSPGLGDTAMYLCATSRELTGTGYTFGSGTRLTVV.

CDR3 in amino acids: CASSESSYEQYV. The CDR3 bases are TGTGCCAGCAGTGAGAGCTCCTACGAGCAGTACGTC. V is TRBV6-1 and J is TRBJ2-7; unclear D gene. The CDR3 sequence is 12 residues long. Germline V gives CDR1 MNHNS, CDR2 SASEGT. Trimming removed 3 bases from V and 0 bases from J, with 3 bases in between.

Here the CDR3 DNA reads TGTGCCAGTAGTTTGGGGACTAGCCCGGAGACCCAGTACTTC. Translation gives CASSLGTSPETQYF. The V call is TRBV19, the J call TRBJ2-5; TRBD2 matches 9 bases. The CDR3 sequence is 14 residues long. The V and J ends lost 5 bases and 5 bases, in that order; junction bases with no gene match: 6. Per the germline V gene, CDR1 is LNHDA and CDR2 is SQIVND (reference sequence).

The chain uses TRBV7-2 and TRBJ2-1; 10 bases fit TRBD2. V lost 3 bases, J lost 0 bases, and 5 bases stayed unmatched. The CDR3 is 17 amino acids. The germline gives CDR1 SGHTA, CDR2 FQGNSA. CDR3 residues: CASSLGAGGPSYNEQFF. The DNA of the CDR3 is TGTGCCAGCAGCTTGGGAGCGGGGGGGCCCTCCTACAATGAGCAGTTCTTC. The variable domain in full, completed from reference TRBV7-2 and TRBJ2-1, reads GAGVSQSPSNKVTEKGKDVELRCDPISGHTALYWYRQSLGQGLEFLIYFQGNSAPDKSGLPSDRFSAERTGGSVSTLTIQRTQQEDSAVYLCASSLGAGGPSYNEQFFGPGTRLTVL.

About this clone itself: The DNA is left out, because the CDR3 cannot be placed on it with certainty; the CDR3 is given as TCRdb lists it. V usage is TRBV28 and J usage is TRBJ1-6; the table names TRBD1, a call not compared with the DNA. CDR1 and CDR2 (germline): MDHEN, SYDVKM. The CDR3 has 16 residues if both end residues are counted. The CDR3 protein is CASSSSGQSYNSPLHF.

The chain joins TRBV5-1 to TRBJ1-1; D call uncertain. V dropped 0 bases and J dropped 4 bases, with 16 bases sitting between them. The CDR3 has 16 amino acids. CDR1 and CDR2 from the germline V gene are SGHRS and YFSETQ. DNA for the CDR3: TGCGCCAGCAGCTTGGATTCGTCCCTACTCGGCACTGAAGCTTTCTTT. Translation gives CASSLDSSLLGTEAFF.

The rearrangement links TRBV5-5 to TRBJ1-2, with D possibly matching TRBD1 (6 bases). The CDR3 totals 14 residues. The germline V gene has CDR1 SGHKS and CDR2 YYEKEE (reference sequence). Trimming left V 5 bases short and J 8 bases short, with 19 bases between. The CDR3 region is CASRRTGNREGYTF. The CDR3 bases are TGTGCCAGCAGGCGAACAGGGAACCGAGAGGGCTACACCTTC.

The rearrangement links TRBV7-9 to TRBJ2-3; tentatively, D is TRBD1 (6 bases). Trimming took 5 bases from V and 7 from J, leaving 10 bases between them. Germline V gives CDR1 SEHNR, CDR2 FQNEAQ (reference sequence). This CDR3 is 12 amino acids long. CDR3 residues: CASSTDRNTQYF. CDR3 sequence (DNA): TGTGCCAGCAGCACGGACAGAAATACGCAGTATTTT.

This chain links TRBV3-1 (or the pseudogene TRBV3-2) with TRBJ1-2; 10 bases agree with TRBD1. This CDR3 is 16 amino acids long. Germline CDR1 LGHDT, CDR2 YNNKEL (reference sequence). The ends lost 0 bases at V and 4 bases at J; junction bases unmatched: 5. The CDR3 loop is CASSQDRQGAGYGYTF. The DNA of the CDR3 is TGTGCCAGCAGCCAAGACCGACAGGGGGCCGGCTATGGCTACACCTTC.

This clone was recorded once. The chain joins TRBV5-1 to TRBJ2-5; a weak D match, TRBD2 (6 bases). The V and J ends lost 0 bases and 5 bases respectively, with 23 bases between them. This CDR3 comprises 18 residues. In germline, CDR1 is SGHRS, CDR2 YFSETQ. The CDR3 sequence is CASSLAAHWGESQETQYF. CDR3 DNA: TGCGCCAGCAGCTTGGCCGCCCACTGGGGGGAATCCCAGGAGACCCAGTACTTC. The whole variable domain, filled in from reference TRBV5-1 and TRBJ2-5, reads KAGVTQTPRYLIKTRGQQVTLSCSPISGHRSVSWYQQTPGQGLQFLFEYFSETQRNKGNFPGRFSGRQFSNSRSEMNVSTLELGDSALYLCASSLAAHWGESQETQYFGPGTRLLVL.